The 23 T cell receptor beta chains reported below all come from one sample, sequenced in a study of regulatory T cells in long-lasting Graves disease. Construction of the TCR beta libraries employed iRepertoire HTBI primers in conjunction with Arm-PCR of CDR3 regions. Using its own MiXCR run on the multiplex PCR reads, TCRdb lists one record per CDR3 protein. The sample has 550,000 or so distinct CDR3 sequences; around 12% are singletons. Time point defined: newly diagnosed GD, antithyroid drugs for less than 3 months. Scientists built the TCR library using RNA that was extracted from PBMCs. The sample was also linked to a second study, of T cells in Graves' hyperthyroidism and ophthalmopathy.

The sample consisted of peripheral blood mononuclear cells (PBMCs), taken at new diagnosis, from a patient treated with antithyroid drugs. The receptor set was obtained from a woman in her twenties or thirties with Graves disease.

This clonotype occurred many times. The chain links TRBV5-1 to TRBJ2-1; 9 nucleotides line up with TRBD2. This CDR3 has 16 amino acids. J lost 5 bases, V lost 0 bases, and 6 bases had no gene match. Germline loops: CDR1 SGHRS, CDR2 YFSETQ. CDR3: CASSLGPGLANNEQFF. The CDR3, as DNA: TGCGCCAGCAGCTTGGGGCCGGGACTAGCAAACAATGAGCAGTTCTTC.

This clonotype has at least ten counts. The V gene is TRBV14, the J gene TRBJ1-2; D ambiguous. Per germline, CDR1 SGHDN and CDR2 FVKESK. This CDR3 contains 14 residues. The V end was cut by 3 bases, the J end by 5 bases, with 13 bases between. Written as DNA, the CDR3 is TGTGCCAGCAGCCAGGAGCTCTCACCGTATGGCTACACCTTC. Translating it yields CASSQELSPYGYTF.

This clonotype was counted between two and nine times. This rearrangement joins TRBV7-9 to TRBJ2-1; 11 positions agree with TRBD2. CDR3 length equals 15 residues. V dropped 3 bases and J dropped 10; count of bases not matched to a gene: 8. CDR1 and CDR2 from the germline V gene are SEHNR and FQNEAQ (reference sequence). This CDR3 reads CASSLASGGKGEQFF. The CDR3 DNA sequence: TGTGCCAGCAGCTTGGCTAGCGGGGGGAAAGGAGAGCAGTTCTTC.

This clonotype was counted many times. This chain connects TRBV30 to TRBJ1-1; TRBD1 is a possible D gene (5 bases). From germline, CDR1 is GTSNPN and CDR2 SVGIG (reference sequence). V lost 4 bases to trimming and J lost 4 bases, with 13 bases between them. CDR3 size: 13 residues. For the CDR3, the DNA is TGTGCCTGGATCGGGGGTTTTAGCACTGAAGCTTTCTTT. As protein: CAWIGGFSTEAFF.

J is TRBJ1-2 and V is TRBV7-2, with a possible D match to TRBD1 (5 bases). The germline gives CDR1 SGHTA, CDR2 FQGNSA. The CDR3 extends over 14 amino acids. V dropped 5 bases and J dropped 8 bases, with 18 bases sitting between them. DNA of the CDR3: TGTGCCAGCAGCCCTCTGGCAGGGCGCCGGGGCTACACCTTC. As protein: CASSPLAGRRGYTF.

Remarks on this clonotype: A read error may be the cause here, since a much bigger clone is one base away. No conserved phenylalanine or tryptophan ends this CDR3, so it is likely a read error. In DNA form, the CDR3 reads TGTGCCAGCAGTCCTGAACAGGGTTTCGTCTACGAGCAGTACCTC. Its translation: CASSPEQGFVYEQYL. The chain recombines TRBV27 with TRBJ2-7; D possibly corresponds to TRBD1 (6 bases). The CDR3 is 15 amino acids. Trimming removed 5 bases from V and 3 bases from J, with 17 bases in between. Germline V gives CDR1 MNHEY, CDR2 SMNVEV (reference sequence).

This clonotype appeared a few times. The chain is built from TRBV5-1 and TRBJ2-3, with 8 positions matching TRBD2. The CDR3 is made up of 16 amino acids. V was pared by 2 bases and J by 3 bases, with 8 bases of the junction left unmatched. Germline V gene lookup returns CDR1 SGHRS and CDR2 YFSETQ. The chain's CDR3 is CASSFPAGVSTDTQYF. The DNA of the CDR3 is TGCGCCAGCAGCTTCCCAGCGGGAGTGTCTACAGATACGCAGTATTTT.

In this sample, this clonotype turned up many times. Sequence at one end of the junction differs from germline and may be a read error. The gene calls are TRBV6-4 and TRBJ2-3; D is perhaps TRBD2 (6 bases). Looked up from germline, CDR1 is MRHNA and CDR2 is SNTAGT. There are 16 residues in the CDR3. The chain's CDR3 is CASSKDGGSGTDTQYF. The DNA for the CDR3 is TGTGCCAGCAGTAAAGACGGGGGATCCGGCACGGATACGCAGTATTTT.

This clonotype was seen ten or more times. The J gene is TRBJ2-3, the V gene TRBV6-1; D is possibly TRBD1 (6 bases). Trimming left V 4 bases short and J 2 bases short, with 16 bases between. The CDR3 is made up of 16 amino acids. Germline lookup yields CDR1 MNHNS and CDR2 SASEGT. CDR3 coding DNA: TGTGCCAGCAGTGCAACAGGGCTTTGGGACACAGATACGCAGTATTTT. Amino acid sequence: CASSATGLWDTDTQYF.

The table lists this clonotype with many counts. The CDR3 nucleotides read TGTGCCAGCAGTTTCAACAGCGGGTACTCCTACGAGCAGTACTTC. Protein product: CASSFNSGYSYEQYF. The J gene is TRBJ2-7, the V gene TRBV12-3 or TRBV12-4; TRBD2 is a possible D gene (6 bases). CDR3 length: 15 amino acids. The V end was cut by 3 bases, the J end by 0 bases, with 12 bases between.

This clonotype was observed at least ten times. CDR3 region: CSVVSNAETQYF. CDR3 bases: TGCAGCGTCGTGTCCAACGCAGAGACCCAGTACTTC. The chain couples TRBV29-1 to TRBJ2-5; D uncertain. The V end was cut by 6 bases, the J end by 4 bases, with 12 bases between. This CDR3 has 12 amino acids. Germline V CDR1 and CDR2: SQVTM, ANQGSEA.

The chain links TRBV20-1 to TRBJ2-3; TRBD2 agrees at 12 bases. Germline CDR1 DFQATT, CDR2 SNEGSKA (reference sequence). V gave up 6 bases and J gave up 4 bases; unmatched junction bases: 5. The CDR3 runs to 14 residues. This chain's CDR3 is CSASLAGGPDTQYF. CDR3 bases: TGCAGTGCCTCTCTAGCGGGAGGGCCAGATACGCAGTATTTT.

This clonotype was recorded at least ten times. The chain links TRBV20-1 to TRBJ1-1; 12 positions match TRBD1. V shed 6 bases and J 3 bases; nucleotides not matched to a gene: 11. Per germline, CDR1 DFQATT and CDR2 SNEGSKA (reference sequence). This CDR3 region has 16 residues. The CDR3 sequence is CSAPRGTGGSDTEAFF. CDR3 coding DNA: TGCAGTGCACCCAGGGGGACAGGGGGCTCTGACACTGAAGCTTTCTTT.

This clonotype was recorded at least ten times. The rearrangement joins TRBV20-1 to TRBJ1-1; D is perhaps TRBD1 (5 bases). Germline V gene data show CDR1 as DFQATT and CDR2 as SNEGSKA (reference sequence). There are 14 residues in the CDR3. Trimming stripped 0 bases from V and 0 bases from J, with 8 bases between. The CDR3 DNA follows: TGCAGTGCTAGAGATGACAGTATGAACACTGAAGCTTTCTTT. Its protein is CSARDDSMNTEAFF.

A few counts support this clonotype. V gene TRBV7-6 combines with J gene TRBJ2-1; tentative D call: TRBD2 (6 bases). The CDR3 has 12 residues. Germline V gene sequence: CDR1 SGHVS, CDR2 FNYEAQ. The V end was cut by 3 bases, the J end by 10 bases, with 10 bases between. The CDR3 sequence: CASSLGTFEQFF. CDR3 sequence (DNA): TGTGCCAGCAGCTTGGGGACTTTCGAGCAGTTCTTC.

This clonotype was seen many times. In nucleotides, the CDR3 is TGTGCCAGCAGTCCAGACCCGAGTGCAACTAATGAAAAACTGTTTTTT. Translating gives CASSPDPSATNEKLFF. The rearrangement links TRBV27 to TRBJ1-4; no reliable D call. The germline V and J ends were trimmed by 5 bases and 0 bases, with 13 bases remaining between them. Per the germline V gene, CDR1 is MNHEY and CDR2 is SMNVEV (reference sequence). The CDR3 runs to 16 residues.

This clonotype was seen ten or more times. J is TRBJ1-1 and V is TRBV3-1, with D possibly matching TRBD1 (6 bases). The V gene's germline CDR1 is LGHDT and CDR2 YNNKEL (reference sequence). CDR3 length: 12 residues. V lost 3 bases, J lost 10 bases, and 12 bases lay in between. In nucleotides, the CDR3 is TGTGCCAGCAGCCAGGCACAGGGACCAGCTTTCTTT. Amino acids: CASSQAQGPAFF.

This clonotype has ten or more counts. This chain connects TRBV3-1 to TRBJ2-3; 8 bases map to TRBD2. In germline, CDR1 is LGHDT, CDR2 YNNKEL (reference sequence). The CDR3 runs 15 residues. The ends lost 5 bases at V and 2 bases at J; junction bases unmatched: 6. The CDR3 DNA is TGTGCCAGCAGCGGCGCAGCGGGAGCCACAGATACGCAGTATTTT. This encodes CASSGAAGATDTQYF.

The chain combines TRBV5-5 with TRBJ1-2; tentatively, D is TRBD1 (5 bases). Trimming cost V 4 bases and J 6 bases, with 28 bases left between them. From germline, CDR1 is SGHKS and CDR2 YYEKEE (reference sequence). The CDR3 is 18 amino acids. CDR3 sequence reads: CASSLNPYMTEGTDGYTF. CDR3 coding DNA: TGTGCCAGCAGCCTAAACCCATATATGACAGAAGGAACGGATGGCTACACCTTC.

On this clonotype itself: The junction shows a germline mismatch at one end, possibly a read error. The rearrangement joins TRBV12-3 or TRBV12-4 to TRBJ2-7, with D hard to call. CDR3 length: 14 residues. CDR3 amino acids: CASSFSEKTYGQYF. CDR3 nucleotide sequence: TGTGCCAGCAGTTTCTCCGAGAAAACCTACGGGCAGTACTTC.

J is TRBJ2-7 and V is TRBV6-1; perhaps TRBD1 as D (5 bases). Germline-derived CDR1 and CDR2 are MNHNS and SASEGT. Trimming removed 6 bases at V and 0 bases at J, with 9 bases between. The CDR3 contains 13 residues. In nucleotides, the CDR3 is TGTGCCAGCAGACAGACAGCCTCCTACGAGCAGTACTTC. As protein: CASRQTASYEQYF.

This clonotype was found many times. The chain combines TRBV28 with TRBJ1-2; D uncertain. Looked up from germline, CDR1 is MDHEN and CDR2 is SYDVKM. The CDR3 is 13 amino acids. Trimming cost V 5 bases and J 2 bases, with 9 bases left between them. CDR3 nucleotide sequence: TGTGCCAGCAGTAAACAGCTAAACTATGGCTACACCTTC. As protein: CASSKQLNYGYTF.

J is TRBJ2-5 and V is TRBV20-1, with TRBD1 identical over 10 bases. This CDR3 has 17 amino acids. V lost 3 bases to trimming and J lost 4 bases; unmatched junction nucleotides: 14. CDR1 DFQATT and CDR2 SNEGSKA come from the germline V gene (reference sequence). In DNA form, the CDR3 reads TGCAGTGCTAGGGACAGGGGGTTTTTTGAATTCGGAGAGACCCAGTACTTC. Its protein is CSARDRGFFEFGETQYF.